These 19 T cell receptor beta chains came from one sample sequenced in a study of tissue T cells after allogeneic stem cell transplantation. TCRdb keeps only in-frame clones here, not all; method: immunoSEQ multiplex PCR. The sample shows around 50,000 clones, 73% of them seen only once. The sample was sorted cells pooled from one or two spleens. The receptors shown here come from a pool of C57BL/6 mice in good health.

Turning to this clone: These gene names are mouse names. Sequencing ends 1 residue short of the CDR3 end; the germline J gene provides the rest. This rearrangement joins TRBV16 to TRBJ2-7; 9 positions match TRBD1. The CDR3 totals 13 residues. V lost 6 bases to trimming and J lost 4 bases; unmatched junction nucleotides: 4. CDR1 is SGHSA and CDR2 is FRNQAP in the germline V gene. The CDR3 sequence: CASSPDRGYEQYF. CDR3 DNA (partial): TGTGCAAGCAGTCCCGACAGGGGGTATGAACAGTAC.

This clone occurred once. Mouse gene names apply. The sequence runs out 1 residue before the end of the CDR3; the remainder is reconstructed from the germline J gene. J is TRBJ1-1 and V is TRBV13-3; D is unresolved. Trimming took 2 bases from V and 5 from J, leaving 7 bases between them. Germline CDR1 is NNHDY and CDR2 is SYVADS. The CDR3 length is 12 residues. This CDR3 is CASSERETEVFF. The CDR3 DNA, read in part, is TGTGCCAGCAGTGAGAGGGAAACAGAAGTCTTC.

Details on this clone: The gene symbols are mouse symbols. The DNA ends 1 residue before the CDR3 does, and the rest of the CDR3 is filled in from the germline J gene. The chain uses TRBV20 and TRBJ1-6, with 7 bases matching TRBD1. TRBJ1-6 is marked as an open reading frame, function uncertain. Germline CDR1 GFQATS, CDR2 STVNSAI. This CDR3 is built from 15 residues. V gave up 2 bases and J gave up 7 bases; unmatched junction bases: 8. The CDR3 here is CGARRVRGGNSPLYF. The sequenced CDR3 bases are TGTGGTGCTAGGAGGGTCAGGGGGGGGAATTCGCCCCTCTAC.

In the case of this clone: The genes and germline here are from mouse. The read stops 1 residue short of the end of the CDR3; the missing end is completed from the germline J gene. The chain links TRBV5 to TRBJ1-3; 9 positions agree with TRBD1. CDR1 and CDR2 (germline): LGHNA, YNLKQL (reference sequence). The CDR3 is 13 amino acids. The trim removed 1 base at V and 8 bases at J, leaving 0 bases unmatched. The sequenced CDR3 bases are TGTGCCAGCAGCCAAGGGACAGGGGATACGCTCTAT. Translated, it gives CASSQGTGDTLY. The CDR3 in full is CASSQGTGDTLYF.

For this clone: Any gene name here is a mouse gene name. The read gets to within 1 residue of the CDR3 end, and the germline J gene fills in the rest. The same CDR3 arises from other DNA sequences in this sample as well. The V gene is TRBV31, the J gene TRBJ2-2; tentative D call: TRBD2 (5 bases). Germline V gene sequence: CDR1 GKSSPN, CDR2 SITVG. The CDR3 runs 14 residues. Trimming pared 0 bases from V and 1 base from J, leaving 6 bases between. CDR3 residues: CAWSLLGNTGQLYF. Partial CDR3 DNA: TGTGCCTGGAGTCTTCTGGGAAACACCGGGCAGCTCTAC.

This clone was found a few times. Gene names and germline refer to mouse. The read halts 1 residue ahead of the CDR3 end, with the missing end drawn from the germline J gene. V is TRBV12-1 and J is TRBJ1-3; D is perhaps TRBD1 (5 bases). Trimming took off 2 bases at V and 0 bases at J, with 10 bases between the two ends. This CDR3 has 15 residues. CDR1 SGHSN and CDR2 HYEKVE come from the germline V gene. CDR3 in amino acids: CASSPGRYSGNTLYF. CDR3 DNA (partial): TGTGCCAGCTCTCCGGGACGGTATTCTGGAAATACGCTCTAT.

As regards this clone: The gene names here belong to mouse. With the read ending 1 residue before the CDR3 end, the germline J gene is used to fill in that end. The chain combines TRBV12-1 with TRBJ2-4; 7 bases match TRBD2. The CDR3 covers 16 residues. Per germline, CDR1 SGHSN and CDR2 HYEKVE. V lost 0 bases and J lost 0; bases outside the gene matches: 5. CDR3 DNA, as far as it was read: TGTGCCAGCTCTCTCGGCTGGGGGTCTAGTCAAAACACCTTGTAC. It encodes CASSLGWGSSQNTLY. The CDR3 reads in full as CASSLGWGSSQNTLYF.

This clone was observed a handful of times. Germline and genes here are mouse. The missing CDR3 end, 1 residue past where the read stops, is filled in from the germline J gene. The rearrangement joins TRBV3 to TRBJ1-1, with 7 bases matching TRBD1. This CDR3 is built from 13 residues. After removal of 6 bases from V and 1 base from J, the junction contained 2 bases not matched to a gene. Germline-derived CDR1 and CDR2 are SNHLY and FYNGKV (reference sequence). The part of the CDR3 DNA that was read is TGTGCCAGCAGAAACAGGGGAAACACAGAAGTCTTC. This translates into CASRNRGNTEVF. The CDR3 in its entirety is CASRNRGNTEVFF. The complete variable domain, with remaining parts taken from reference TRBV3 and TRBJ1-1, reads GPKVLQIPSHQIIDMGQMVTLNCDPVSNHLYFYWYKQILGQQMEFLVNFYNGKVMEKSKLFKDQFSVERPDGSYFTLKIQPTALEDSAVYFCASRNRGNTEVFFGKGTRLTVV.

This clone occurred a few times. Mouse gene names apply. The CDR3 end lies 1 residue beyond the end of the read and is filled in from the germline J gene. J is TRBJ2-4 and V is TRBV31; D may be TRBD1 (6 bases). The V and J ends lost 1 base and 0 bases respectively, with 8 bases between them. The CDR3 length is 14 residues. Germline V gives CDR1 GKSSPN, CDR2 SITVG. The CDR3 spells CAWSRGHSQNTLYF. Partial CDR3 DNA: TGTGCCTGGAGTCGGGGACATAGTCAAAACACCTTGTAC.

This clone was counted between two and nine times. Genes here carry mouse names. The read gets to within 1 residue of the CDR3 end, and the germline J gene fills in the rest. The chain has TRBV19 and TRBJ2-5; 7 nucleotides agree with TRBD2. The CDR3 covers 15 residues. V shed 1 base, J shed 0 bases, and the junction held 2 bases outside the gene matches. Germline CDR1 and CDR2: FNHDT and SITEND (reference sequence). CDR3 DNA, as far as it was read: TGTGCCAGCAGTATAACTGGGGATAACCAAGACACCCAGTAC. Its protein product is CASSITGDNQDTQY. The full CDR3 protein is CASSITGDNQDTQYF.

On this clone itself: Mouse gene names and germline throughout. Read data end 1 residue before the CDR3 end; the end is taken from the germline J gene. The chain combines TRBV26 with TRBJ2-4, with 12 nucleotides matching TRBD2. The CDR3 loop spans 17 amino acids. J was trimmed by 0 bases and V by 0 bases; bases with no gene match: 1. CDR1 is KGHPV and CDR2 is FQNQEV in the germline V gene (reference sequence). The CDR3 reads CASSLSDWGGSQNTLYF. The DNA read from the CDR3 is TGTGCCAGCAGTCTGTCGGACTGGGGGGGGAGTCAAAACACCTTGTAC.

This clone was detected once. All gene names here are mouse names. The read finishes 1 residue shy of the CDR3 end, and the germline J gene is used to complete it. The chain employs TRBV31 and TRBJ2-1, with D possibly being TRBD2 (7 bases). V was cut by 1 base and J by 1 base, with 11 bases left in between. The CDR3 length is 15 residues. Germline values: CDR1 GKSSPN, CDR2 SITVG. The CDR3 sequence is CAWSRRGANYAEQFF. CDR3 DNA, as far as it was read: TGTGCCTGGAGTCGACGGGGGGCGAACTATGCTGAGCAGTTC.

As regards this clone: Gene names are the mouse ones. Incomplete CDR3 DNA: TGTGCAAGCAGCTTGACAGGCCCAAACACCGGGCAGCTCTAC. Its translation is CASSLTGPNTGQLY. The full CDR3 protein is CASSLTGPNTGQLYF. The chain combines TRBV16 with TRBJ2-2; possibly TRBD1 for D (6 bases). Read sequence stops 1 residue before the CDR3 end, and the germline J gene provides the missing end. Trimming removed 3 bases from V and 0 bases from J, with 8 bases in between. Germline V lookup: CDR1 SGHSA, CDR2 FRNQAP. The CDR3 is 15 amino acids.

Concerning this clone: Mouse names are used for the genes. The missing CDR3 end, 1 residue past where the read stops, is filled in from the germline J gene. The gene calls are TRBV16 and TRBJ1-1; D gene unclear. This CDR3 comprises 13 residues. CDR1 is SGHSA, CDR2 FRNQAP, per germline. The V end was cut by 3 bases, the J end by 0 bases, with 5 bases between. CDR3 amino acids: CASSFRANTEVFF. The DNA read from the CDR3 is TGTGCAAGCAGCTTCCGGGCAAACACAGAAGTCTTC.

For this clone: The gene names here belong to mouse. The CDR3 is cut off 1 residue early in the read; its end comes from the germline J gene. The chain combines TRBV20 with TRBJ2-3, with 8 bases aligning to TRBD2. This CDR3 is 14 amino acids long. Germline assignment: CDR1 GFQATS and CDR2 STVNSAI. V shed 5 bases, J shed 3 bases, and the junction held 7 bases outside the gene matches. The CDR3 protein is CGALLGGEAETLYF. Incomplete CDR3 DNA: TGTGGTGCTCTCCTGGGGGGCGAGGCAGAAACGCTGTAT. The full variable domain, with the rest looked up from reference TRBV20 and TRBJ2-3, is GALVYQYPRRTICKSGTSMRMECQAVGFQATSVAWYRQSPQKTFELIALSTVNSAIKYEQNFTQEKFPISHPNLSFSSMTVLNAYLEDRGLYLCGALLGGEAETLYFGSGTRLTVL.

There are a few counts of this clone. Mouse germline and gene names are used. The part of the CDR3 DNA that was read is TGCACCTGCAGTGCGGCCCCCTATTCTGGAAATACGCTCTAT. This codes for CTCSAAPYSGNTLY. The entire CDR3 protein is CTCSAAPYSGNTLYF. The J gene is TRBJ1-3, the V gene TRBV1; D is unclear. The read comes to an end 1 residue before the CDR3 does, leaving the germline J gene to fill in the end. CDR1 and CDR2 from the germline V gene are NSQYPW and LRSPGD (reference sequence). Trimming stripped 3 bases from V and 0 bases from J, with 9 bases between. The CDR3 totals 15 residues.

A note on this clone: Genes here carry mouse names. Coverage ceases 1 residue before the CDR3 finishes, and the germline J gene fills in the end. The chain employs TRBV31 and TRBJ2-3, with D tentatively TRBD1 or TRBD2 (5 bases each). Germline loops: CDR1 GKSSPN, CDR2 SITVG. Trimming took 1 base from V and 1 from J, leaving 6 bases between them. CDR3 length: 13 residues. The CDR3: CAWSQGRAETLYF. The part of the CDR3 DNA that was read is TGTGCCTGGAGTCAGGGACGTGCAGAAACGCTGTAT.

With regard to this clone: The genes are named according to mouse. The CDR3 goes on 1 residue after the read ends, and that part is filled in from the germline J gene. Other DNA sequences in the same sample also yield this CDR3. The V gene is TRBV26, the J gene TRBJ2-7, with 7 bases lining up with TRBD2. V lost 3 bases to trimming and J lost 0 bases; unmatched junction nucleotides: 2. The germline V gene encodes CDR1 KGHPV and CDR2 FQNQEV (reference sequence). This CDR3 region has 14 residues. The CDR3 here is CASSLGGSSYEQYF. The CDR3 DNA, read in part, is TGTGCCAGCAGTCTTGGGGGGAGCTCCTATGAACAGTAC.

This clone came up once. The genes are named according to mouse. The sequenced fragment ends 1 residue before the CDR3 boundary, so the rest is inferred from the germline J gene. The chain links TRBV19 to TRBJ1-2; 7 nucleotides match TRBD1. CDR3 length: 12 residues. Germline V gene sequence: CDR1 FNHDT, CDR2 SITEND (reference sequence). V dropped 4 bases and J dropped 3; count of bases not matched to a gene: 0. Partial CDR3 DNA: TGTGCCAGCAGTCAGGGGGACTCCGACTACACC. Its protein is CASSQGDSDYT. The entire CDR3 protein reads CASSQGDSDYTF. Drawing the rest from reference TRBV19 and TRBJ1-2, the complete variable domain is GGIITQTPKFLIGQEGQKLTLKCQQNFNHDTMYWYRQDSGKGLRLIYYSITENDLQKGDLSEGYDASREKKSSFSLTVTSAQKNEMAVFLCASSQGDSDYTFGSGTRLLVI.